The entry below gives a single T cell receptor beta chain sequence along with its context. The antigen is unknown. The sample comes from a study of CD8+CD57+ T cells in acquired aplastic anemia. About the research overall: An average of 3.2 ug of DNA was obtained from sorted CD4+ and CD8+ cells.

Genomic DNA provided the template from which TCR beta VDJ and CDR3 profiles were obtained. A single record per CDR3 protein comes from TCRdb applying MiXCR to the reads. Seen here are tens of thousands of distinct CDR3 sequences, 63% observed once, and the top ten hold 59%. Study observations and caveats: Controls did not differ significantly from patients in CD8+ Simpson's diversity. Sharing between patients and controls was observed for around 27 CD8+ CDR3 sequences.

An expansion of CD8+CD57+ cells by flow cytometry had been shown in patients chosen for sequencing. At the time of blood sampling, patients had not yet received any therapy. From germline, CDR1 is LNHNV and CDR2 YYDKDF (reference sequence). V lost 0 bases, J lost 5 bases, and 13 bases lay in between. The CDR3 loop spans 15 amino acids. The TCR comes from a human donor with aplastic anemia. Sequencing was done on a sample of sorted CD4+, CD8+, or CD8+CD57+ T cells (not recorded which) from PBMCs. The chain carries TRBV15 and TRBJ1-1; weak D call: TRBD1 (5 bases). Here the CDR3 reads CATSRDRGGVTEAFF. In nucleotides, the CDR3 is TGTGCCACCAGCAGAGATCGGGGAGGGGTGACTGAAGCTTTCTTT.